This is a list of T cell receptor beta chains from one sample in a study of blood T cells in healthy people across ages. TCRdb analysed the 5' RACE reads with MiXCR anew, one entry per CDR3 protein. The table has some 290,000 distinct CDR3 sequences, roughly a quarter seen once. Sequencing input: blood. The receptors were gathered from a woman in her 70s in good health. CDR3s leave out the opening cysteine and the closing phenylalanine or tryptophan.

>TRBV6-5|TRBJ2-5|14
ASSYPRTNPQETQY
>TRBV10-3|TRBJ1-5|11
AIGGTGDQPQH
>TRBV20-1|TRBJ2-5|12
SARDFRGGGTQY
>TRBV7-6|TRBJ2-1|17
ASSKLEGAGGRNYNEQF
>TRBV6-6|TRBJ2-5|12
ASSYVDSQETQY
>TRBV7-2|TRBJ2-1|12
ASSGTATYNEQF
>TRBV20-1|TRBJ2-5|13
SARDIDYPPETQY
>TRBV9|TRBJ1-2|12
ASSVEDLPGGYT
>TRBV12-3/TRBV12-4|TRBJ1-1|13
ASSPAGRRGTEAF
>TRBV6-5|TRBJ1-1|10
ASSYAAGEAF
>TRBV18|TRBJ1-5|12
ASSRDGDNQPQH
>TRBV5-1|-|13
ASSPNTLAGDEQY
>TRBV5-1|-|11
ASSRDGRETQY
>TRBV4-3|TRBJ2-7|13
ASSQELRQPYEQY
>TRBV6-6|TRBJ1-4|10
ASRIEREKLF
>TRBV6-5|TRBJ1-3|14
ASSYSGRAAGNTIY
>TRBV5-1|TRBJ2-7|12
ASTLTGASYEQY
>TRBV3-1|TRBJ2-2|14
ASSQAGLGDTGELF
>TRBV4-3|TRBJ2-2|16
ASSQESGLAGVTGELF
>TRBV29-1|TRBJ2-2|10
STIRDTGELF
>TRBV9|TRBJ2-1|11
ASRDRSGNEQF
>TRBV5-1|-|15
ASSLAKTTSSYNEQF
>TRBV20-1|TRBJ2-7|12
SARWDRGRNEQY
>TRBV5-5|TRBJ2-7|12
ASSLSRGTYEQY
>TRBV12-3/TRBV12-4|TRBJ1-6|16
ASSFGGRLVVHNSPLH
>TRBV20-1|TRBJ2-3|9
SAHPADTQY
>TRBV12-3/TRBV12-4|TRBJ2-5|13
ASSTTGPRQETQC
>TRBV6-5|TRBJ1-6|13
ASSFRGPPDSPLH
>TRBV10-3|TRBJ2-5|10
AISAGQETQY
>TRBV3-1|-|14
ASSLGAGLGRNEQF
>TRBV5-1|TRBJ2-1|13
ASSFGRGAYNEQF
>TRBV28|TRBJ1-3|14
ASSPPGAIGGNTIY
>TRBV7-3|TRBJ2-6|13
ASSRASSGANVLT
>TRBV2|TRBJ2-3|13
ASSEAGGLQNTQY